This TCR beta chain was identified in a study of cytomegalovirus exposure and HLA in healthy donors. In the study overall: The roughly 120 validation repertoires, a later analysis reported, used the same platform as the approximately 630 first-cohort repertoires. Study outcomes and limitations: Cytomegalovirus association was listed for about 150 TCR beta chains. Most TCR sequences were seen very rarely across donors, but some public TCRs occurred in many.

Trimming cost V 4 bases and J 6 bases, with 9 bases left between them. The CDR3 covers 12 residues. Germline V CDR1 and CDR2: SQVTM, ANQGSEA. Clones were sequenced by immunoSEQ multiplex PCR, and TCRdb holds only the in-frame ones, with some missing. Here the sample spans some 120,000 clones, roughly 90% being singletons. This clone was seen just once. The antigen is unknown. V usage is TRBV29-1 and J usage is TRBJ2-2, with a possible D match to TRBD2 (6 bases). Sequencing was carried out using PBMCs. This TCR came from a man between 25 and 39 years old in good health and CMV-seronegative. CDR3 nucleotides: TGCAGCGTTGCGCGGGATCCCGGGGAGCTGTTTTTT. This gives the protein CSVARDPGELFF.